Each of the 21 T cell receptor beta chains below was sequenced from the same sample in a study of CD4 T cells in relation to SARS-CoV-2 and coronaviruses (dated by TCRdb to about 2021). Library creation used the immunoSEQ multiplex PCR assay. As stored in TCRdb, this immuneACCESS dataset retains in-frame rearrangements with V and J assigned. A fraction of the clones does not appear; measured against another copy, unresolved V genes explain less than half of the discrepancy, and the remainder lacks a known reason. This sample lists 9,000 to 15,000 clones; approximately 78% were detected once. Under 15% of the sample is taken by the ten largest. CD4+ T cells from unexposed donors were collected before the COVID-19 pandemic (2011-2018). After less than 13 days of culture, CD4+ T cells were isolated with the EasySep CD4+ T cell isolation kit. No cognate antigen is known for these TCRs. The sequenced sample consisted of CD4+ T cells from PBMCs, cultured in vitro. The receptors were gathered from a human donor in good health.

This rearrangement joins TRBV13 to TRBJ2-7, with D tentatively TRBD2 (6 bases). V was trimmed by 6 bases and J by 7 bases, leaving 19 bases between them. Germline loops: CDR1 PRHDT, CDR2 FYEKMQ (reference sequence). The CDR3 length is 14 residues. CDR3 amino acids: CASSQGASGGEQYF. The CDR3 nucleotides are TGTGCCAGCAGTCAAGGGGCGTCCGGGGGAGAGCAGTACTTC.

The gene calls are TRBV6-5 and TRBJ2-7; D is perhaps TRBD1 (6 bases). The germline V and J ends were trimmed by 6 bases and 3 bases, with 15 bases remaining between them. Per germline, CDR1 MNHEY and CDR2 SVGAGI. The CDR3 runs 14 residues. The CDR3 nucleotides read TGTGCCAGCAGACCCGGGACACTAGGCTACGAGCAGTACTTC. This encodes CASRPGTLGYEQYF.

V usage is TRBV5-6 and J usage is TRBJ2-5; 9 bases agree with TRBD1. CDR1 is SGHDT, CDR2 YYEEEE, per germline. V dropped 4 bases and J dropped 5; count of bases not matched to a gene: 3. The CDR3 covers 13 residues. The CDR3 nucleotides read TGTGCCAGCAGCGAGACAGGGGGGGAGACCCAGTACTTC. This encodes CASSETGGETQYF. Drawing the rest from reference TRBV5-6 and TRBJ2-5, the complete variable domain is DAGVTQSPTHLIKTRGQQVTLRCSPKSGHDTVSWYQQALGQGPQFIFQYYEEEERQRGNFPDRFSGHQFPNYSSELNVNALLLGDSALYLCASSETGGETQYFGPGTRLLVL.

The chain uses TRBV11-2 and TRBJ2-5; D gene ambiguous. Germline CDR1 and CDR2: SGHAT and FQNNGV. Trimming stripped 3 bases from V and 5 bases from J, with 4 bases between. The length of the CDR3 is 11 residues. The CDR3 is CASSFGETQYF. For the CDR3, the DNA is TGTGCCAGCAGCTTTGGGGAGACCCAGTACTTC.

The CDR3 nucleotides are TGTGCCAGCAGCCAAGTCGTTGGGAAGACCCAGTACTTC. It encodes CASSQVVGKTQYF. The genes are TRBV3-1 (or the pseudogene TRBV3-2) and TRBJ2-5; the D is unclear. Trimming left V 1 base short and J 6 bases short, with 9 bases between. Germline V gene sequence: CDR1 LGHDT, CDR2 YNNKEL (reference sequence). This CDR3 is 13 amino acids long.

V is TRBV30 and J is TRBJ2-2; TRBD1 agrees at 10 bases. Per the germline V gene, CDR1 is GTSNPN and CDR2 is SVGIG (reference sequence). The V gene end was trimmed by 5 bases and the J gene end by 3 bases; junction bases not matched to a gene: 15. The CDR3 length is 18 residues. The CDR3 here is CAWLTDRGKVRDTGELFF. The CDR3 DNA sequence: TGTGCCTGGCTGACGGACAGGGGGAAAGTAAGGGACACCGGGGAGCTGTTTTTT.

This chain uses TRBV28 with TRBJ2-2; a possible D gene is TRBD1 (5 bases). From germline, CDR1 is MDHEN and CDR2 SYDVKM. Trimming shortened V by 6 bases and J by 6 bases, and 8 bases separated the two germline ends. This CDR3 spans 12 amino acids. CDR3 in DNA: TGTGCCAGCAGCAGGGATTCCGGGGAGCTGTTTTTT. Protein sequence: CASSRDSGELFF. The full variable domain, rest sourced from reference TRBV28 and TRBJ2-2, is DVKVTQSSRYLVKRTGEKVFLECVQDMDHENMFWYRQDPGLGLRLIYFSYDVKMKEKGDIPEGYSVSREKKERFSLILESASTNQTSMYLCASSRDSGELFFGEGSRLTVL.

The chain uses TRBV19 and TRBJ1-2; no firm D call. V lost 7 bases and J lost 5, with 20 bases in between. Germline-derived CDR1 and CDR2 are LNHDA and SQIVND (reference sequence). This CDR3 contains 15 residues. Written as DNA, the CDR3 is TGTGCCAGTACTTATGGGAGGGCCGACTGGTATGGCTACACCTTC. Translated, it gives CASTYGRADWYGYTF.

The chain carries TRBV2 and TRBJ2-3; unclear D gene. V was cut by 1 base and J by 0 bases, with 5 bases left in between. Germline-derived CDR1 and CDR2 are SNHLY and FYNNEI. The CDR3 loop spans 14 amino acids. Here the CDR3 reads CASSEGVSTDTQYF. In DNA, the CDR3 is TGTGCCAGCAGTGAAGGGGTTAGCACAGATACGCAGTATTTT.

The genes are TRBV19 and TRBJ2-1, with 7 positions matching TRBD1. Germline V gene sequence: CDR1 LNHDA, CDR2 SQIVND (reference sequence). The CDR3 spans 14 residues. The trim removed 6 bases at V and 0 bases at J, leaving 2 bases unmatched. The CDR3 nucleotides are TGTGCCAGTAGGGACAGGAGCTCCTACAATGAGCAGTTCTTC. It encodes CASRDRSSYNEQFF.

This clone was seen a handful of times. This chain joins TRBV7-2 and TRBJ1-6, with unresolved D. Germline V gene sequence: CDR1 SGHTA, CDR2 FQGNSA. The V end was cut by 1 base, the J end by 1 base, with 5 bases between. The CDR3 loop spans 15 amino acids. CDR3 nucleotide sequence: TGTGCCAGCAGCTTAGAGGGTTCCTATAATTCACCCCTCCACTTT. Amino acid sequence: CASSLEGSYNSPLHF.

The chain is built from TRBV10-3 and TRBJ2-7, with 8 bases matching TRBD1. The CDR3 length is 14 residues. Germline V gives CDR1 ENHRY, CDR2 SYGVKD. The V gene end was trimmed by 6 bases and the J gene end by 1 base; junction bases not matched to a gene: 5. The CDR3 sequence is CAISGTGGSYEQYF. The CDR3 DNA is TGTGCCATCAGCGGGACAGGCGGGTCCTACGAGCAGTACTTC.

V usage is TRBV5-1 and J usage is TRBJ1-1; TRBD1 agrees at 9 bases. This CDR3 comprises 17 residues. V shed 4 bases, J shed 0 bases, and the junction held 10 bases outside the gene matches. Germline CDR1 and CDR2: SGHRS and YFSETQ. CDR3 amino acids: CASSQRDREGLNTEAFF. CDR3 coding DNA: TGCGCCAGCAGCCAACGGGACAGGGAAGGTTTGAACACTGAAGCTTTCTTT. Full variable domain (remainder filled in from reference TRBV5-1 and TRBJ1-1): KAGVTQTPRYLIKTRGQQVTLSCSPISGHRSVSWYQQTPGQGLQFLFEYFSETQRNKGNFPGRFSGRQFSNSRSEMNVSTLELGDSALYLCASSQRDREGLNTEAFFGQGTRLTVV.

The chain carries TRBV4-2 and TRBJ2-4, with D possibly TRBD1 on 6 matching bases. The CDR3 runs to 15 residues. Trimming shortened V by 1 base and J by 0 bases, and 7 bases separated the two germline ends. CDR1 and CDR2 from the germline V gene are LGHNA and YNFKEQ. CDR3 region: CASSQAQGAKNIQYF. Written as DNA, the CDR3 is TGTGCCAGCAGCCAAGCACAGGGAGCCAAAAACATTCAGTACTTC.

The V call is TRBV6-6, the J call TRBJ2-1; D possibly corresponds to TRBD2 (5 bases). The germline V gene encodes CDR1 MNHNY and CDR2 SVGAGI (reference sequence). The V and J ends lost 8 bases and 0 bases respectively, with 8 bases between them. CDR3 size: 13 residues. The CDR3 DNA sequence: TGTGCCAGCGGGGAGACCTCCTACAATGAGCAGTTCTTC. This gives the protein CASGETSYNEQFF.

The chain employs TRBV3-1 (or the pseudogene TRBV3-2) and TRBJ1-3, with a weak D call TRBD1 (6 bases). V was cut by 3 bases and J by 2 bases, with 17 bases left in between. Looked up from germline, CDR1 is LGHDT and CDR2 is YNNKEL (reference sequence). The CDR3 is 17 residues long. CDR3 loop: CASSHRVRGSAGNTIYF. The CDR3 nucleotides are TGTGCCAGCAGCCACAGGGTCAGGGGCAGTGCTGGAAACACCATATATTTT.

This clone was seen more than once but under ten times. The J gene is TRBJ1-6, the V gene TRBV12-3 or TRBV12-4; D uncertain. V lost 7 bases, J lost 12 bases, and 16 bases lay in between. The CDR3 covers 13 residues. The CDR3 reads CASTEVAGEPLHF. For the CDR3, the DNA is TGTGCCAGCACCGAGGTCGCTGGGGAACCCCTCCACTTT.

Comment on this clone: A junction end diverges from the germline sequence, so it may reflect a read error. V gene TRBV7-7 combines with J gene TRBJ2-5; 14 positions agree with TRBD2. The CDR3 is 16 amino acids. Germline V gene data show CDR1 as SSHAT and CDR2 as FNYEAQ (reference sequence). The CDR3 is CASSLGLAGVQETQYF. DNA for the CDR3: TGTGCTAGCAGCTTGGGACTAGCGGGAGTACAAGAGACCCAGTACTTC.

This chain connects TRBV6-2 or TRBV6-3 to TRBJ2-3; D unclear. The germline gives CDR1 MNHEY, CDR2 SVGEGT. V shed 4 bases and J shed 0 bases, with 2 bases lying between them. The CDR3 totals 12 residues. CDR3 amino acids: CASSSSTDTQYF. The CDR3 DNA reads TGTGCCAGCAGTTCTAGCACAGATACGCAGTATTTT.

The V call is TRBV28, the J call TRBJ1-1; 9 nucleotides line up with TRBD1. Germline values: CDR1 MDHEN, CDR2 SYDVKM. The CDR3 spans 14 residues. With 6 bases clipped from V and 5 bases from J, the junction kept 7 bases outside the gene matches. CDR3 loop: CASRPGQGRTEAFF. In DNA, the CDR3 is TGTGCCAGCAGACCGGGACAGGGAAGGACTGAAGCTTTCTTT. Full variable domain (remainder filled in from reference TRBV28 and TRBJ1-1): DVKVTQSSRYLVKRTGEKVFLECVQDMDHENMFWYRQDPGLGLRLIYFSYDVKMKEKGDIPEGYSVSREKKERFSLILESASTNQTSMYLCASRPGQGRTEAFFGQGTRLTVV.

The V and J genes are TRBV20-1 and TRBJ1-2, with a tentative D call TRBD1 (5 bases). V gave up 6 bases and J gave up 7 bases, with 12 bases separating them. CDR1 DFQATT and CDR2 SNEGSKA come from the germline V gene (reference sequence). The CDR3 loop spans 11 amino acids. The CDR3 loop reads CSAITRVGYTF. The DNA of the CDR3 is TGCAGTGCCATCACCAGGGTTGGCTACACCTTC.